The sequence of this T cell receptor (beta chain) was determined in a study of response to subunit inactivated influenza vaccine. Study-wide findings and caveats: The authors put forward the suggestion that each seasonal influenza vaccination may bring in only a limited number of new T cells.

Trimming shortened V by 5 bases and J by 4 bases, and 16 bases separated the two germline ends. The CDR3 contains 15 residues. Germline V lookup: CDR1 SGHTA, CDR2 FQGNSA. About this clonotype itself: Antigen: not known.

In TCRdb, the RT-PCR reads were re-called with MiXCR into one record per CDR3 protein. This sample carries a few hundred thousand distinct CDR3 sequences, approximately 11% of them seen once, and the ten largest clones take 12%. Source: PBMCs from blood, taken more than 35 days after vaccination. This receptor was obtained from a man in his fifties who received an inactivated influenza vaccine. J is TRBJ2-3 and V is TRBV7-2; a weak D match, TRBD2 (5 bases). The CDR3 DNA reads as TGTGCCAGCAGCCTGGGGAACACGGAGGCAGATACGCAGTATTTT. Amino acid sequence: CASSLGNTEADTQYF. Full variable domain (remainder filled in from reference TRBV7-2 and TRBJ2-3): GAGVSQSPSNKVTEKGKDVELRCDPISGHTALYWYRQSLGQGLEFLIYFQGNSAPDKSGLPSDRFSAERTGGSVSTLTIQRTQQEDSAVYLCASSLGNTEADTQYFGPGTRLTVL.